The 10 T cell receptor beta chains reported below all come from one sample, sequenced in a study of blood T cells in healthy people across ages (dated by TCRdb to the mid-2010s). The receptor library was made with 5' RACE. The sample was run on an Illumina HiSeq 2500. A second PCR of 7 to 11 cycles was run with a J-beta primer mix and a sample-barcoded 5' primer. The public reads were reprocessed in TCRdb via fastp at Q25 and MiXCR, keeping in-frame beta chains. Merged by CDR3 protein, the rows form single entries marked with the most common genes and DNA. Present in this sample are some 1.5 million distinct CDR3 sequences, roughly 30% of which were seen just once. The top ten hold roughly 8% of the sample. Sequences were obtained from blood. These receptors came from a woman in her twenties or thirties in good health.

This chain joins TRBV9 and TRBJ2-1, with 8 bases that match TRBD2. This CDR3 region has 14 residues. CDR1 and CDR2 (germline): SGDLS, YYNGEE. The junction had 3 bases not matched to a gene; V was cut back by 0 bases and J by 7 bases. The chain's CDR3 is CASSVVLAENEQFF. As DNA, the CDR3 is TGTGCCAGCAGCGTAGTACTAGCGGAGAATGAGCAGTTCTTC.

The rearrangement links TRBV29-1 to TRBJ2-7; the D call may be TRBD1 or TRBD2 (5 bases each). Germline V gives CDR1 SQVTM, CDR2 ANQGSEA. This CDR3 contains 14 residues. Trimming removed 6 bases from V and 3 bases from J, with 18 bases in between. The CDR3 loop is CSVVTGTGIYEQYF. The DNA for the CDR3 is TGCAGCGTGGTGACCGGGACGGGAATCTACGAGCAGTACTTC.

The chain links TRBV7-2 to TRBJ2-1; no reliable D call. This CDR3 comprises 15 residues. V was pared by 5 bases and J by 9 bases, with 20 bases between. CDR1 and CDR2 (germline): SGHTA, FQGNSA. In DNA form, the CDR3 reads TGTGCCAGCAGCCAAGAAGGGTGGGGTATGGGTGAGCAGTTCTTC. Translating it yields CASSQEGWGMGEQFF.

This clonotype has a handful of counts. The chain carries TRBV12-5 and TRBJ2-1; perhaps TRBD1 as D (6 bases). Trimming shortened V by 0 bases and J by 6 bases, and 15 bases separated the two germline ends. Germline V gene sequence: CDR1 LGHNT, CDR2 FRNRAP. The CDR3 spans 16 residues. This chain's CDR3 is CASGLVEQGMINEQFF. The CDR3 DNA sequence: TGTGCTAGTGGTTTGGTAGAACAGGGTATGATCAATGAGCAGTTCTTC.

This clonotype was counted between two and nine times. The chain's CDR3 is CASSQLPRGSFDTDTQYF. DNA for the CDR3: TGTGCCAGCAGCCAACTACCGAGGGGAAGCTTCGACACAGATACGCAGTATTTT. The J gene is TRBJ2-3, the V gene TRBV27; D assignment may be TRBD1 or TRBD2 (5 bases each). The CDR3 runs to 18 residues. Trimming took off 6 bases at V and 2 bases at J, with 24 bases between the two ends. Germline lookup yields CDR1 MNHEY and CDR2 SMNVEV (reference sequence).

V and J are TRBV20-1 and TRBJ2-1; possible D gene TRBD2, 6 bases. The germline gives CDR1 DFQATT, CDR2 SNEGSKA (reference sequence). The CDR3 is 13 amino acids. Trimming took 3 bases from V and 10 from J, leaving 16 bases between them. The CDR3 region has the DNA TGCAGTGCTAGGATGGGGCGGGGCAAAGAGCAGTTCTTC. Amino acids: CSARMGRGKEQFF.

There are a few counts of this clonotype. J is TRBJ1-5 and V is TRBV7-2; perhaps TRBD1 as D (5 bases). The CDR3 runs 15 residues. The V end lost 6 bases, the J end lost 7 bases, and 19 bases lay between the germline ends. Looked up from germline, CDR1 is SGHTA and CDR2 is FQGNSA. Here the CDR3 reads CASSPQGGTGQPQHF. In DNA, the CDR3 is TGTGCCAGCAGTCCCCAAGGAGGGACGGGACAGCCCCAGCATTTT.

The chain employs TRBV29-1 and TRBJ2-7; 7 nucleotides line up with TRBD2. Germline V gene lookup returns CDR1 SQVTM and CDR2 ANQGSEA. The J segment lost 4 bases and the V segment lost 2 bases, leaving 8 bases of the junction unmatched. This CDR3 is built from 14 residues. CDR3 nucleotides: TGCAGCGTTGAACACCCGGGAGGACCTTACGAGCAGTACTTC. Residues: CSVEHPGGPYEQYF.

The CDR3 DNA reads TGTGCCAGCAGTTACGGGACTAGTACAGAGACCCAGTACTTC. Amino acid sequence: CASSYGTSTETQYF. The gene calls are TRBV6-6 and TRBJ2-5; 8 nucleotides align to TRBD2. V dropped 2 bases and J dropped 4; count of bases not matched to a gene: 3. The CDR3 runs 14 residues. The germline gives CDR1 MNHNY, CDR2 SVGAGI (reference sequence).

The V call is TRBV4-1, the J call TRBJ2-1; 14 nucleotides align to TRBD2. The tail of the sequence fits TRBJ2-7 better, so the J call may be wrong. The CDR3 is 16 residues long. In germline, CDR1 is MGHRA, CDR2 YSYEKL. This CDR3 is CASSTPGLAGDNEQYF. In nucleotides, the CDR3 is TGCGCCAGCAGCACCCCGGGACTAGCGGGGGACAATGAGCAGTACTTC.